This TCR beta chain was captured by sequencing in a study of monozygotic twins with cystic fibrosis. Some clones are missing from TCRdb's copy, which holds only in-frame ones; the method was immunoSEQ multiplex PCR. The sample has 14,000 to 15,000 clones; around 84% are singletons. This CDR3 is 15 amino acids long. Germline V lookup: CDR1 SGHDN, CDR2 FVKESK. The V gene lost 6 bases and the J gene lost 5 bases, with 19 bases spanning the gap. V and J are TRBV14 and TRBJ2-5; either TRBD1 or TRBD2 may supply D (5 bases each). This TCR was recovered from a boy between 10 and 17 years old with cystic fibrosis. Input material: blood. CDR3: CASSKDGTRRETQYF. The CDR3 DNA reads TGTGCCAGCAGTAAAGACGGGACCCGTAGGGAGACCCAGTACTTC.